One and the same sample provided the 11 T cell receptor beta chains below, sequenced in a study of shared clonotypes between healthy human individuals. Sequencing used immunoSEQ multiplex PCR; TCRdb keeps in-frame clones, though not all of them. Among approximately 740,000 clones listed, around 72% were seen once. The sample taken for sequencing was memory CD4+ T cells sorted from blood. The subset: CD45RA-negative fraction. These receptor sequences come from a woman in her twenties or thirties in good health.

This clone appeared a few times. The rearrangement uses TRBV7-8 and TRBJ2-3; D possibly corresponds to TRBD2 (5 bases). The germline CDR1 and CDR2 sequences are SGHVS and FQNEAQ. The CDR3 is 14 residues long. Trimming stripped 0 bases from V and 3 bases from J, with 7 bases between. CDR3 DNA: TGTGCCAGCAGCTTAGCGGGAGCAACAGATACGCAGTATTTT. Translating gives CASSLAGATDTQYF.

The gene calls are TRBV18 and TRBJ2-7, with D maybe TRBD2 (5 bases). Germline V gives CDR1 KGHSH, CDR2 LQKENI. This CDR3 has 13 residues. V lost 2 bases to trimming and J lost 7 bases, with 12 bases between them. CDR3 protein: CASSPLRAEEQYF. The DNA of the CDR3 is TGTGCCAGCTCACCATTGAGGGCGGAAGAGCAGTACTTC.

The rearrangement uses TRBV19 and TRBJ1-1; D uncertain. Trimming removed 6 bases from V and 1 base from J, with 9 bases in between. CDR3 length equals 13 residues. The germline V gene has CDR1 LNHDA and CDR2 SQIVND (reference sequence). The CDR3 DNA sequence: TGTGCCAGTAGGACACAGAGGAACACTGAAGCTTTCTTT. Protein sequence: CASRTQRNTEAFF.

The CDR3 DNA reads TGTGCCAGCAGCTTGACAAGGGATCAGCCCCAGCATTTT. Translated, it gives CASSLTRDQPQHF. The rearrangement joins TRBV5-8 to TRBJ1-5; unclear D gene. V lost 1 base and J 5 bases, leaving 7 bases between the germline ends. The CDR3 contains 13 residues. The germline CDR1 and CDR2 sequences are SGHTS and YDEGEE.

The chain has TRBV11-2 and TRBJ2-1, with 13 bases matching TRBD2. Germline assignment: CDR1 SGHAT and CDR2 FQNNGV. The J segment lost 2 bases and the V segment lost 5 bases, leaving 3 bases of the junction unmatched. This CDR3 has 16 residues. CDR3 DNA sequence: TGTGCCAGCAGCACCGGGACTAGCGGGACCTACAATGAGCAGTTCTTC. Its protein product is CASSTGTSGTYNEQFF. Full variable domain (missing parts from reference TRBV11-2 and TRBJ2-1): EAGVAQSPRYKIIEKRQSVAFWCNPISGHATLYWYQQILGQGPKLLIQFQNNGVVDDSQLPKDRFSAERLKGVDSTLKIQPAKLEDSAVYLCASSTGTSGTYNEQFFGPGTRLTVL.

This clone occurred a few times. The chain employs TRBV19 and TRBJ1-3, with 7 bases aligning to TRBD1. Losses at the gene ends were 6 bases for V and 3 bases for J; bases not matched to a gene: 8. The CDR3 runs to 15 residues. Germline V lookup: CDR1 LNHDA, CDR2 SQIVND (reference sequence). CDR3 in DNA: TGTGCCAGTAGCCTCCAAGGGGGCGATGGAAACACCATATATTTT. It is translated as CASSLQGGDGNTIYF.

The chain links TRBV7-9 to TRBJ1-1, with D perhaps TRBD1 (6 bases). This CDR3 spans 15 amino acids. The V and J ends lost 4 bases and 0 bases respectively, with 12 bases between them. Germline loops: CDR1 SEHNR, CDR2 FQNEAQ (reference sequence). The CDR3 DNA reads TGTGCCAGCAGCTCACCGGGACACCTGAACACTGAAGCTTTCTTT. It translates to CASSSPGHLNTEAFF.

In regard to this clone: This specimen includes other DNA sequences encoding the same CDR3. The chain is built from TRBV18 and TRBJ1-2, with 8 nucleotides matching TRBD1. The V gene's germline CDR1 is KGHSH and CDR2 LQKENI. V lost 3 bases to trimming and J lost 3 bases; unmatched junction nucleotides: 0. The CDR3 spans 13 residues. CDR3 bases: TGTGCCAGCTCACCGGGACAGGACTATGGCTACACCTTC. As protein: CASSPGQDYGYTF.

Concerning this clone itself: Other nucleotide sequences in the sample specify the same CDR3. The chain links TRBV7-2 to TRBJ2-7; D unresolved. Germline V lookup: CDR1 SGHTA, CDR2 FQGNSA. The length of the CDR3 is 12 residues. The V gene lost 5 bases and the J gene lost 3 bases, with 8 bases spanning the gap. DNA for the CDR3: TGTGCCAGCAGCCCGGTGAACTACGAGCAGTACTTC. Protein sequence: CASSPVNYEQYF.

V and J are TRBV18 and TRBJ2-7, with 8 bases that match TRBD1. Germline V gene sequence: CDR1 KGHSH, CDR2 LQKENI. V lost 0 bases and J lost 1; bases outside the gene matches: 5. This CDR3 comprises 16 residues. In nucleotides, the CDR3 is TGTGCCAGCTCACCACCCTTCGGGACAGGATCCTACGAGCAGTACTTC. Translating it yields CASSPPFGTGSYEQYF.

V and J are TRBV4-2 and TRBJ2-5; D may be TRBD2 (5 bases). Germline V gene sequence: CDR1 LGHNA, CDR2 YNFKEQ. V lost 1 base and J lost 3, with 12 bases in between. This CDR3 has 15 residues. The CDR3 nucleotides read TGTGCCAGCAGCCAAGTAACGGGGATGGAAGAGACCCAGTACTTC. As protein: CASSQVTGMEETQYF.